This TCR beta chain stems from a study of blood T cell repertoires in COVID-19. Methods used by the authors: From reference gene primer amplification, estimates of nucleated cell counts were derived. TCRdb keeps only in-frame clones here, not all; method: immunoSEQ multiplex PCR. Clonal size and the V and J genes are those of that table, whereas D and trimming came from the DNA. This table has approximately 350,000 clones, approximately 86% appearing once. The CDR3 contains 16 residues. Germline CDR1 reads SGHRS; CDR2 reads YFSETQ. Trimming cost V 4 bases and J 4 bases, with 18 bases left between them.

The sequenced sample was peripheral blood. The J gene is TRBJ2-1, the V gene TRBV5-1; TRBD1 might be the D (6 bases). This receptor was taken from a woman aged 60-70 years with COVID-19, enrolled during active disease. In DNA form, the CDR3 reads TGCGCCAGCAGCCTGATGACAGGAATGAAGTACAATGAGCAGTTCTTC. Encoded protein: CASSLMTGMKYNEQFF.